This TCR beta chain was found in a study of T cell responses to AZD1222 COVID-19 vaccine. Whole-study findings and limits: Spike regions recognized by vaccine-associated CD4 TCRs spanned the protein, led by 160-218 and 743-854. Most donors were white British, females outnumbered males, and clonal diversity was possibly underestimated. Variant regions that are unmutated are reportedly the target of nearly half of spike-specific TCRs.

Only in-frame clones appear in the TCRdb table, and some are missing; sequencing was by immunoSEQ multiplex PCR. Here the sample spans around 130,000 clones, around 90% being singletons. As to this clone: Its target is not known.

The trim removed 5 bases at V and 5 bases at J, leaving 5 bases unmatched. Germline CDR1 reads MNHEY; CDR2 reads SVGEGT. The CDR3 loop spans 14 amino acids. This specimen was peripheral blood, taken on day 0 of AZD1222 vaccination. The chain recombines TRBV6-2 or TRBV6-3 with TRBJ2-5, with 10 bases that match TRBD2. This sequence originates from an adult in good health. CDR3 sequence reads: CASSPTSGLETQYF. Here the CDR3 DNA reads TGTGCCAGCAGTCCGACTAGCGGGTTGGAGACCCAGTACTTC.